This T cell receptor beta chain was sequenced during a study of blood T cells in healthy people across ages. CDR3 size: 12 residues. Per germline, CDR1 DFQATT and CDR2 SNEGSKA (reference sequence). This clonotype was counted once. Its ends do not fully match the called genes, so a read error is possible. A second about 7 to 12 cycle PCR used barcoded and J-beta primers. TCRdb itself ran the 5' RACE reads through MiXCR, one entry per CDR3 protein. The sample records around 900,000 distinct CDR3 sequences, 29% being singletons. The sequencing sample was made of blood. This rearrangement joins TRBV20-1 to TRBJ1-1; no clear D gene. The TCR was taken from an elderly woman in good health. The CDR3 nucleotides read TGCAGTGTGGATGGAATGAACACTGGAGCTTTCTTT. Its protein is CSVDGMNTGAFF.